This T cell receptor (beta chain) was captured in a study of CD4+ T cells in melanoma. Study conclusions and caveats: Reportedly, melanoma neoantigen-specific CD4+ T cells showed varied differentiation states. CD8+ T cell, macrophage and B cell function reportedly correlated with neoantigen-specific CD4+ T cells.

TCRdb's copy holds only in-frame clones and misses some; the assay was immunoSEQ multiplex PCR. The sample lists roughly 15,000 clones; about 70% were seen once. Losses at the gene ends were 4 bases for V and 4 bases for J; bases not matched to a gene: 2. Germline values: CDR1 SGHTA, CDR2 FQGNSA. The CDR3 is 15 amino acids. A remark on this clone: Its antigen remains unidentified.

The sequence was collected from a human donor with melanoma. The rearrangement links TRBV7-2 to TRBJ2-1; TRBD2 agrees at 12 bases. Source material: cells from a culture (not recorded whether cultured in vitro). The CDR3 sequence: CASSYGLAGYNEQFF. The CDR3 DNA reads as TGTGCCAGCAGCTACGGACTAGCGGGATACAATGAGCAGTTCTTC.